The clone carrying this T cell receptor beta chain has just one count. Trimming took 6 bases from V and 4 from J; bases not matched to a gene: 8. The CDR3 spans 18 residues. Germline CDR1 reads SGHTA; CDR2 reads FQGTGA. Sequencing used immunoSEQ multiplex PCR; TCRdb keeps in-frame clones, though not all of them. The repertoire includes over 10,000 clones, approximately 88% of them detected once, and 7.7% sits in the top ten. The source of the sample is a study of T cell changes during pregnancy in multiple sclerosis. This sequence joins TRBV7-3 and TRBJ2-2; 16 bases align to TRBD2. This clonotype was sampled from a female donor in good health, enrolled as a control in a pregnancy study. Material: CD8+ T cells from peripheral blood mononuclear cells, obtained in the second trimester of pregnancy. The CDR3 protein is CASSKGLAGGSVTGELFF. The CDR3 DNA reads TGTGCCAGCAGTAAGGGACTAGCGGGAGGGTCGGTCACCGGGGAGCTGTTTTTT.